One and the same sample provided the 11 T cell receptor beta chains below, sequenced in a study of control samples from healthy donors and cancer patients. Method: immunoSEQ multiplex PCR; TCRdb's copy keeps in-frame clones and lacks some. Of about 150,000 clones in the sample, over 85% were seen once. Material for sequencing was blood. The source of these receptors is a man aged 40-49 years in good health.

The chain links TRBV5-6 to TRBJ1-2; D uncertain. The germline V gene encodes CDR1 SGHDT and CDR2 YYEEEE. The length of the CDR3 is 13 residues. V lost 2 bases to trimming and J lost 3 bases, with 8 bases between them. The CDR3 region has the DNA TGTGCCAGCAGCTTACCTGTGTACTATGGCTACACCTTC. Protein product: CASSLPVYYGYTF. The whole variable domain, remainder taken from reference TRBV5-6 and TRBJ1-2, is DAGVTQSPTHLIKTRGQQVTLRCSPKSGHDTVSWYQQALGQGPQFIFQYYEEEERQRGNFPDRFSGHQFPNYSSELNVNALLLGDSALYLCASSLPVYYGYTFGSGTRLTVV.

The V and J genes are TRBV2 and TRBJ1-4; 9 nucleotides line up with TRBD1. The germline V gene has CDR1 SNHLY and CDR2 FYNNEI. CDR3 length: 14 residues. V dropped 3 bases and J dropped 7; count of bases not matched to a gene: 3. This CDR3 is CASSDGTGREKLFF. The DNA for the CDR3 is TGTGCCAGCAGTGACGGGACAGGGCGTGAAAAACTGTTTTTT.

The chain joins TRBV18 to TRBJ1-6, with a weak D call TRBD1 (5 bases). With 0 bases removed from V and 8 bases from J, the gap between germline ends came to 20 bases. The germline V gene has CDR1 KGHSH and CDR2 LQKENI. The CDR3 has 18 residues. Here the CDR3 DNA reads TGTGCCAGCTCACCACCGTTGGGGGTTCGGGAGTTGTATTCACCCCTCCACTTT. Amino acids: CASSPPLGVRELYSPLHF.

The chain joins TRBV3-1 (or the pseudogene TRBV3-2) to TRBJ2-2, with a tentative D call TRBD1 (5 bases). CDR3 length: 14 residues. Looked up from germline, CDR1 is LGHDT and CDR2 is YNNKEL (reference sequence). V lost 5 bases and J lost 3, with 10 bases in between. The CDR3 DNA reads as TGTGCCAGCAGCTTCAGGGTGGACACCGGGGAGCTGTTTTTT. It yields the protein CASSFRVDTGELFF.

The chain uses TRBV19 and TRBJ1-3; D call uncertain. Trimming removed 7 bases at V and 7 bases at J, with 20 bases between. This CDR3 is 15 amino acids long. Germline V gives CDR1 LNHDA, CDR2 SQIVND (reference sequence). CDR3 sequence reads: CASTLGFGGRNTIYF. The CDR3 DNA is TGTGCCAGTACCCTGGGGTTTGGCGGGAGGAACACCATATATTTT.

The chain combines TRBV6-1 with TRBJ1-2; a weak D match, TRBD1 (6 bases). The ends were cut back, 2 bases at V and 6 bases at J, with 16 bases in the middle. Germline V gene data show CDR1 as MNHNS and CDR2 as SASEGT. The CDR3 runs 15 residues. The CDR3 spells CASSERQGILDGYTF. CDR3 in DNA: TGTGCCAGCAGTGAAAGGCAGGGGATTCTAGATGGCTACACCTTC.

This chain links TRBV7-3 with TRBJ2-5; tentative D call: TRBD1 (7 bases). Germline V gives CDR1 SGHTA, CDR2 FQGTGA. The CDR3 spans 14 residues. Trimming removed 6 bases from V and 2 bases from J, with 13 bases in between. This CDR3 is CASSLQGGQETQYF. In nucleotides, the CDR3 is TGTGCCAGCAGTCTGCAGGGGGGACAAGAGACCCAGTACTTC.

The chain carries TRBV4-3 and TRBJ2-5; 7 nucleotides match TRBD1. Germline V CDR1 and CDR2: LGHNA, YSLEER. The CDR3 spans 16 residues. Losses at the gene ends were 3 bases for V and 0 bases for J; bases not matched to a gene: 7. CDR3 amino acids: CASSQAETGYQETQYF. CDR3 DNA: TGCGCCAGCAGCCAGGCCGAGACAGGGTACCAAGAGACCCAGTACTTC.

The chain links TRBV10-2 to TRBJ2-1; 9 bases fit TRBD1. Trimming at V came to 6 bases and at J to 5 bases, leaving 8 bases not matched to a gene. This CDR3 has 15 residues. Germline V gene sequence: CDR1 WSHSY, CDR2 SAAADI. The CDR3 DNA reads TGCGCCAGCAGCGTGACCGGGACAGGGAACAATGAGCAGTTCTTC. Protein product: CASSVTGTGNNEQFF.

CDR3 DNA sequence: TGTGCCAGCCGGACAGGGGTTAATTACATTCAGTACTTC. As protein: CASRTGVNYIQYF. The gene calls are TRBV28 and TRBJ2-4; 9 positions agree with TRBD1. In germline, CDR1 is MDHEN, CDR2 SYDVKM. This CDR3 has 13 amino acids. The J segment lost 8 bases and the V segment lost 8 bases, leaving 7 bases of the junction unmatched.

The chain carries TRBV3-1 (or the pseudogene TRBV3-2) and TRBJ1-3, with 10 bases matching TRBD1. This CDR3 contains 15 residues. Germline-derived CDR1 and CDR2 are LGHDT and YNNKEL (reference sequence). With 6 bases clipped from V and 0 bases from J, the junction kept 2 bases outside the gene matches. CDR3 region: CASRDRGDSGNTIYF. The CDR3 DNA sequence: TGTGCCAGCAGGGACAGGGGGGACTCTGGAAACACCATATATTTT.